Below, 8 T cell receptor beta chains from the same sample are listed, as sequenced in a study of cytomegalovirus exposure and HLA in healthy donors. Researchers ran the PCR with 60 Vbeta and 13 Jbeta primers. The assay was immunoSEQ multiplex PCR, and TCRdb's table has in-frame clones only and misses some. In the table there are 200,000 to 250,000 clones, approximately 82% of which are singletons. Sequenced material: PBMCs. These receptors originate from a woman aged 40 to 49 in good health and CMV-seronegative.

Turning to this clone: Compared with germline, one end of the junction differs, possibly owing to a read error. CDR3 region: CASSLARGLAQETQYF. In DNA, the CDR3 is TGTGCTAGCAGCTTAGCGCGTGGACTAGCACAAGAGACCCAGTACTTC. This chain connects TRBV7-7 to TRBJ2-5; TRBD2 matches at 8 bases. Germline V lookup: CDR1 SSHAT, CDR2 FNYEAQ (reference sequence). This CDR3 comprises 16 residues.

This chain links TRBV6-1 with TRBJ1-2, with D perhaps TRBD1 (5 bases). The CDR3 contains 12 residues. Germline CDR1 MNHNS, CDR2 SASEGT. V shed 7 bases and J shed 5 bases, with 11 bases lying between them. The DNA for the CDR3 is TGTGCCAGCAACATGGCAGGGTATGGCTACACCTTC. Amino acids: CASNMAGYGYTF.

V is TRBV27 and J is TRBJ2-1; 12 bases map to TRBD1. CDR1 and CDR2 from the germline V gene are MNHEY and SMNVEV (reference sequence). The CDR3 spans 14 residues. The V segment lost 6 bases and the J segment 7 bases; nucleotides outside the gene matches: 4. Here the CDR3 DNA reads TGTGCCAGCAGGGGACAGGGGGCCCGTAATGAGCAGTTCTTC. This gives the protein CASRGQGARNEQFF.

The chain joins TRBV10-3 to TRBJ1-1; no definite D call. The CDR3 extends over 13 amino acids. Trimming removed 3 bases at V and 0 bases at J, with 5 bases between. CDR1 is ENHRY and CDR2 is SYGVKD in the germline V gene. The CDR3 DNA sequence: TGTGCCATCAGTGACGGGTTGAACACTGAAGCTTTCTTT. Translating it yields CAISDGLNTEAFF.

The chain uses TRBV9 and TRBJ1-1, with TRBD1 as a possible D gene (5 bases). This CDR3 has 15 amino acids. Per germline, CDR1 SGDLS and CDR2 YYNGEE. V shed 2 bases and J shed 0 bases, with 11 bases lying between them. CDR3: CASSVTQDMNTEAFF. Written as DNA, the CDR3 is TGTGCCAGCAGCGTCACACAGGACATGAACACTGAAGCTTTCTTT.

This chain connects TRBV7-9 to TRBJ2-1; weak D call: TRBD1 (6 bases). V was pared by 1 base and J by 9 bases, with 10 bases between. The CDR3 extends over 13 amino acids. Germline V gene sequence: CDR1 SEHNR, CDR2 FQNEAQ (reference sequence). CDR3 DNA sequence: TGTGCCAGCAGCTTAGATTTCAGGGGTGAGCAGTTCTTC. Protein sequence: CASSLDFRGEQFF.

V is TRBV28 and J is TRBJ2-5, with TRBD1 identical over 8 bases. The CDR3 is made up of 14 amino acids. The germline gives CDR1 MDHEN, CDR2 SYDVKM. Trimming cost V 5 bases and J 5 bases; bases outside gene matches: 7. CDR3: CASSPRTGRETQYF. CDR3 DNA: TGTGCCAGCAGTCCTCGGACAGGGAGGGAGACCCAGTACTTC.

This clone occurred a few times. The CDR3 sequence is CASSGDSSGNTIYF. The CDR3 DNA is TGTGCCAGCAGCGGGGACAGCTCTGGAAACACCATATATTTT. The V gene is TRBV5-4, the J gene TRBJ1-3, with 7 positions matching TRBD1. CDR1 and CDR2 (germline): SGHNT, YYREEE (reference sequence). With 4 bases clipped from V and 0 bases from J, the junction kept 1 base outside the gene matches. The CDR3 is 14 amino acids.